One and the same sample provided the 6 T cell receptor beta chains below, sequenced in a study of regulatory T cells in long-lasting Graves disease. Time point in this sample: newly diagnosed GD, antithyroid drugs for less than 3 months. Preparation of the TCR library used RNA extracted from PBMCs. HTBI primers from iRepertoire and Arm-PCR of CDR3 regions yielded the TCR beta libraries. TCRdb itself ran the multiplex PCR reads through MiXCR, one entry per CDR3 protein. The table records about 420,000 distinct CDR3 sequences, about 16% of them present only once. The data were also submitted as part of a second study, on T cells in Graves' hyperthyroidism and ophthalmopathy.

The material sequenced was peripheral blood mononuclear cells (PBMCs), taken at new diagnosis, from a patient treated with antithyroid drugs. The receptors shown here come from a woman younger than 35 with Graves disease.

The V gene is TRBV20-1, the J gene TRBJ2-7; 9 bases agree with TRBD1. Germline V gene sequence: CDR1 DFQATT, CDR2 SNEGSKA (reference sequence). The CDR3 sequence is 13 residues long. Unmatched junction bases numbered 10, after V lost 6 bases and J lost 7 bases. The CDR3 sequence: CSAPDSTGGEQYF. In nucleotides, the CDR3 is TGCAGTGCGCCAGACTCGACAGGGGGTGAGCAGTACTTC.

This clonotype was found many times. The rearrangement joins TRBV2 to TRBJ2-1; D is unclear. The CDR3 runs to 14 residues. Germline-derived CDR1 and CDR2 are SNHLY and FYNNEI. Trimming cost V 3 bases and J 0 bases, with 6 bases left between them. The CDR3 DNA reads TGTGCCAGCAGTGAGGAAACCTCCTACAATGAGCAGTTCTTC. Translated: CASSEETSYNEQFF.

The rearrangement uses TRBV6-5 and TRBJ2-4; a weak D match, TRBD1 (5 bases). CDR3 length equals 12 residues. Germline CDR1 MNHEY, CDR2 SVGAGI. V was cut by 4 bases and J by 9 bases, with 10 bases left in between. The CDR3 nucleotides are TGTGCCAGCAGTTCAGGGTGGGGCATTCAGTACTTC. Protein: CASSSGWGIQYF.

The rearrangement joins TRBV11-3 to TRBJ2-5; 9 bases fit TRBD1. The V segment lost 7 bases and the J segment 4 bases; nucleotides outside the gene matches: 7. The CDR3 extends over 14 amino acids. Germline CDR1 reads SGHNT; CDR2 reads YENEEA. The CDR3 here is CASKRTGDLETQYF. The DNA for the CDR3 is TGTGCCAGCAAGCGGACAGGGGATTTAGAGACCCAGTACTTC.

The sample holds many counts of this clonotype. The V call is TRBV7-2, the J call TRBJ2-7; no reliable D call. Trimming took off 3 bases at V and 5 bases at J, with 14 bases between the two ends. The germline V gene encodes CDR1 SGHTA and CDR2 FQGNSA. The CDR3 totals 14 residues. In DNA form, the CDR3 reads TGTGCCAGCAGCTTTCTAGGGTCGTCTAACGAGCAGTACTTC. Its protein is CASSFLGSSNEQYF.

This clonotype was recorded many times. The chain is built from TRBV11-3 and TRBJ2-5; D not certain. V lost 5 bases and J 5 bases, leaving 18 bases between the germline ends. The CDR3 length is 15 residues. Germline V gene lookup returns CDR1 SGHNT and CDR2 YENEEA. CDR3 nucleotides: TGTGCCAGCAGCCGAGGCCCTTCCTGGGCGGAGACCCAGTACTTC. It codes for CASSRGPSWAETQYF.